The 16 T cell receptor beta chains in this list originate from one sample, sequenced in a study of memory CD4+ T cells and cytomegalovirus serostatus. Method: immunoSEQ multiplex PCR; TCRdb's copy keeps in-frame clones and lacks some. The sample consists of roughly 40,000 clones, about three quarters of them appearing once. The sort gate was single viable CD3+CD4+CD8-CD45RO+ cells for memory CD4+ T cells. The sample consisted of memory CD4+ T cells from blood. The receptor set was obtained from an adult in good health and CMV-seronegative.

The chain couples TRBV9 to TRBJ2-3; 9 positions match TRBD1. Trimming at V came to 4 bases and at J to 8 bases, leaving 14 bases not matched to a gene. This CDR3 spans 16 amino acids. Germline CDR1 reads SGDLS; CDR2 reads YYNGEE. The CDR3 DNA reads TGTGCCAGCAGCCCTCTGGGGACAGGGAGCTCAGGTACGCAGTATTTT. Translating it yields CASSPLGTGSSGTQYF.

This clone was counted only a few times. The chain combines TRBV5-4 with TRBJ1-1; unclear D gene. Germline V gene data show CDR1 as SGHNT and CDR2 as YYREEE (reference sequence). With 1 base removed from V and 8 bases from J, the gap between germline ends came to 21 bases. The CDR3 totals 16 residues. The CDR3 DNA reads as TGTGCCAGCAGCTTGATGGGTGGCACTGGTCTTGGCGAAGCTTTCTTT. As protein: CASSLMGGTGLGEAFF.

The rearrangement joins TRBV29-1 to TRBJ1-2, with D maybe TRBD1 (5 bases). V was shortened by 6 bases and J by 4 bases, with 18 bases between the two germline ends. The CDR3 length is 14 residues. Germline CDR1 SQVTM, CDR2 ANQGSEA. CDR3 sequence (DNA): TGCAGCGTGGGGGGAGGGAGGTTCGGCTATGGCTACACCTTC. This translates into CSVGGGRFGYGYTF.

The chain is built from TRBV7-8 and TRBJ2-5; D is undetermined. This CDR3 contains 13 residues. V shed 6 bases and J shed 5 bases, with 13 bases lying between them. Germline CDR1 reads SGHVS; CDR2 reads FQNEAQ. The CDR3 reads CASRPVRLETQYF. CDR3 sequence (DNA): TGTGCCAGCAGACCCGTCCGATTGGAGACCCAGTACTTC.

The V gene is TRBV2, the J gene TRBJ1-1; D is undetermined. Trimming removed 6 bases at V and 0 bases at J, with 11 bases between. The CDR3 has 14 residues. Germline V gives CDR1 SNHLY, CDR2 FYNNEI. CDR3 DNA: TGTGCCAGCAGGAGGTTGACAATGAACACTGAAGCTTTCTTT. This sequence encodes CASRRLTMNTEAFF.

The chain employs TRBV6-5 and TRBJ1-4; TRBD1 agrees at 8 bases. Germline V CDR1 and CDR2: MNHEY, SVGAGI. CDR3 length equals 13 residues. With 4 bases clipped from V and 8 bases from J, the junction kept 3 bases outside the gene matches. CDR3 sequence reads: CASSSRGREKLFF. The DNA of the CDR3 is TGTGCCAGCAGTTCCAGGGGGCGAGAAAAACTGTTTTTT.

This chain uses TRBV10-2 with TRBJ1-6; D remains unclear. The CDR3 is 13 amino acids. Germline CDR1 reads WSHSY; CDR2 reads SAAADI. Trimming took 0 bases from V and 10 from J, leaving 7 bases between them. CDR3 loop: CASSESKSSPLHF. CDR3 nucleotides: TGCGCCAGCAGTGAGTCGAAGTCATCACCCCTCCACTTT.

The rearrangement uses TRBV27 and TRBJ1-1; TRBD1 matches at 8 bases. The length of the CDR3 is 15 residues. The V segment lost 7 bases and the J segment 2 bases; nucleotides outside the gene matches: 9. Germline values: CDR1 MNHEY, CDR2 SMNVEV (reference sequence). The CDR3 spells CASMDREARNTEAFF. In DNA form, the CDR3 reads TGTGCCAGCATGGACAGGGAGGCCAGAAACACTGAAGCTTTCTTT.

The chain joins TRBV30 to TRBJ2-3, with 9 positions matching TRBD1. With V trimmed by 3 bases and J by 3 bases, 1 base remained unmatched. This CDR3 contains 13 residues. Germline loops: CDR1 GTSNPN, CDR2 SVGIG (reference sequence). As DNA, the CDR3 is TGTGCCTGGAGGGACAGGGGAACAGATACGCAGTATTTT. Its protein is CAWRDRGTDTQYF.

The chain combines TRBV29-1 with TRBJ1-2, with 7 bases matching TRBD1. Trimming took 1 base from V and 4 from J; bases not matched to a gene: 9. Germline CDR1 SQVTM, CDR2 ANQGSEA. CDR3 length: 15 residues. In DNA, the CDR3 is TGCAGCGTTGAAGTCCCAACAGGGGCCCTCTATGGCTACACCTTC. Translating it yields CSVEVPTGALYGYTF.

This clone was counted once. This chain joins TRBV25-1 and TRBJ1-5; D is possibly TRBD1 (6 bases). The CDR3 totals 16 residues. Germline CDR1 MGHDK, CDR2 SYGVNS. Trimming took off 3 bases at V and 4 bases at J, with 16 bases between the two ends. CDR3 residues: CASSEATGLGNQPQHF. The CDR3 coding sequence is TGTGCCAGCAGTGAGGCAACAGGGCTCGGGAATCAGCCCCAGCATTTT.

This rearrangement joins TRBV6-1 to TRBJ1-1, with a tentative D call TRBD1 (6 bases). Germline V CDR1 and CDR2: MNHNS, SASEGT. V was clipped by 7 bases and J by 0 bases, with 15 bases between them. CDR3 length equals 15 residues. The CDR3 reads CASNPGAGMNTEAFF. CDR3 sequence (DNA): TGTGCCAGCAACCCAGGGGCGGGGATGAACACTGAAGCTTTCTTT.

The chain joins TRBV19 to TRBJ1-5, with TRBD1 identical over 8 bases. The V segment lost 5 bases and the J segment 1 base; nucleotides outside the gene matches: 4. There are 15 residues in the CDR3. Germline lookup yields CDR1 LNHDA and CDR2 SQIVND (reference sequence). The CDR3 is CASSPGTGSNQPQHF. CDR3 coding DNA: TGTGCCAGTAGTCCGGGGACAGGAAGCAATCAGCCCCAGCATTTT.

This clone was recorded only once. V usage is TRBV5-1 and J usage is TRBJ2-2; 15 bases fit TRBD2. The CDR3 has 19 residues. J gave up 2 bases and V 4 bases, and 9 bases lay outside the gene matches. The germline V gene has CDR1 SGHRS and CDR2 YFSETQ. The CDR3, as DNA: TGCGCCAGCAGCCAACGATCGGGACTAGCGGGGGGAAACACCGGGGAGCTGTTTTTT. Its translation: CASSQRSGLAGGNTGELFF.

V and J are TRBV7-8 and TRBJ2-7, with D unresolved. CDR3 length equals 13 residues. Germline V gives CDR1 SGHVS, CDR2 FQNEAQ. The ends were cut back, 5 bases at V and 3 bases at J, with 11 bases in the middle. The CDR3 is CASSPLLGYEQYF. For the CDR3, the DNA is TGTGCCAGCAGCCCCCTGTTAGGCTACGAGCAGTACTTC.

The rearrangement joins TRBV27 to TRBJ1-6, with D unclear. V shed 2 bases and J shed 9 bases, with 20 bases lying between them. In germline, CDR1 is MNHEY, CDR2 SMNVEV (reference sequence). This CDR3 spans 17 amino acids. CDR3 amino acids: CASSLVLSRGSSSPLHF. CDR3 DNA sequence: TGTGCCAGCAGTTTAGTGTTGTCGCGGGGATCTAGTTCACCCCTCCACTTT.